This T cell receptor beta chain was profiled in a study of blood T cells in healthy people across ages. This clonotype was seen ten or more times. The second PCR ran roughly 6 to 11 cycles with a sample-barcoded 5' primer and J-beta primers. TCRdb redid the calling of the 5' RACE reads with MiXCR, one entry per CDR3 protein. Here the sample spans some 1.5 million distinct CDR3 sequences, roughly 28% being singletons. The CDR3 is 13 amino acids. Germline loops: CDR1 SNHLY, CDR2 FYNNEI. Trimming shortened V by 2 bases and J by 4 bases, and 8 bases separated the two germline ends. The sample taken for sequencing was blood. The gene calls are TRBV2 and TRBJ2-5, with D perhaps TRBD2 (6 bases). The origin of this receptor is a woman younger than 45 in good health. The CDR3 loop is CASSELEGETQYF. The CDR3 DNA reads TGTGCCAGCAGTGAACTGGAGGGAGAGACCCAGTACTTC.